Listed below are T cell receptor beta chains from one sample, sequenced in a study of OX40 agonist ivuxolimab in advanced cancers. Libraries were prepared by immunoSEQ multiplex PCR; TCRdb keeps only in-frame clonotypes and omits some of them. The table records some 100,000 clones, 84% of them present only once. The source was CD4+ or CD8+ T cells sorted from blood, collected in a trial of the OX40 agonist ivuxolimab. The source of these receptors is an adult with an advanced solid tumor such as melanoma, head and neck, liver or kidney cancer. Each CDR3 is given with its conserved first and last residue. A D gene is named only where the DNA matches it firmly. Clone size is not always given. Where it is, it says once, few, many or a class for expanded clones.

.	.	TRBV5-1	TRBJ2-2	CASGRTVNTGELFF	TGCGCCAGCGGCAGGACAGTGAACACCGGGGAGCTGTTTTTT
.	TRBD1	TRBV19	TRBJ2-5	CASSIALGQNQETQYF	TGTGCCAGTAGTATCGCCCTGGGACAGAACCAAGAGACCCAGTACTTC
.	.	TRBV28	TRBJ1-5	CASSFRQQPQHF	TGTGCCAGCAGTTTTCGTCAACAGCCCCAGCATTTT
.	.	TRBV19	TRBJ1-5	CASSLREQPQHF	TGTGCCAGTTCCCTGAGGGAGCAGCCCCAGCATTTT
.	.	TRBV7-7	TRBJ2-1	CASSVSGTENYNEQFF	TGTGCCAGCAGCGTGTCCGGGACGGAGAATTACAATGAGCAGTTCTTC
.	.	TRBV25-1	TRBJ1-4	CASSHLSMGPRGEKLFF	TGTGCCAGCAGTCACCTTAGTATGGGCCCACGGGGGGAAAAACTGTTTTTT
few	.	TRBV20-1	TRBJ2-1	CSASPHEQFF	TGCAGTGCTAGTCCCCATGAGCAGTTCTTC
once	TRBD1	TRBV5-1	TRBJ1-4	CASSLGPRVDRVNEKLFF	TGCGCCAGCAGCTTGGGGCCCCGAGTCGACAGGGTTAATGAAAAACTGTTTTTT
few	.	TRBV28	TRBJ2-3	CASSFAGTSTDTQYF	TGTGCCAGCAGTTTCGCAGGGACTAGCACAGATACGCAGTATTTT
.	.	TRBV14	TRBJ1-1	CASAKRQDTEAFF	TGTGCCAGCGCAAAGAGGCAGGACACTGAAGCTTTCTTT
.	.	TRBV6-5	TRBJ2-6	CASSSQQSGANVLTF	TGTGCCAGCAGTTCCCAACAGTCTGGGGCCAACGTCCTGACTTTC
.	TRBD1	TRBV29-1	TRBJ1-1	CSVATGVGTEAFF	TGCAGCGTTGCTACAGGGGTTGGCACTGAAGCTTTCTTT
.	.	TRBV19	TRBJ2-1	CASTSPWGGNEQFF	TGTGCCAGTACCTCCCCCTGGGGCGGTAATGAGCAGTTCTTC
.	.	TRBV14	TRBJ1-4	CASLRKGTEKLFF	TGTGCCAGCCTAAGGAAGGGGACTGAAAAACTGTTTTTT
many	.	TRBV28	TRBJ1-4	CASGGEEKLFF	TGTGCCAGCGGGGGAGAAGAAAAACTGTTTTTT
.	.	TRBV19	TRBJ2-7	CASSTDQGFYEQYF	TGTGCCAGTAGTACAGATCAGGGATTCTACGAGCAGTACTTC
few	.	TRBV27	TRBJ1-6	CASSLEGRGSPLHF	TGTGCCAGCAGTTTGGAGGGCCGGGGATCACCCCTCCACTTT
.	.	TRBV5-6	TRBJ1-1	CASSADTEAFF	TGTGCCAGCAGCGCAGACACTGAAGCTTTCTTT
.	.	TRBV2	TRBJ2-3	CASSRAWGAQAQYF	TGTGCCAGCAGCCGAGCATGGGGGGCTCAGGCGCAGTATTTT
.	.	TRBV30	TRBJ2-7	CAWSVSGYEQYF	TGTGCCTGGAGTGTTTCCGGGTACGAGCAGTACTTC
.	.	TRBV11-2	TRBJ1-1	CASSLIENTEAFF	TGTGCCAGCAGCTTAATTGAGAACACTGAAGCTTTCTTT
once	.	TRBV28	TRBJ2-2	CASSSGGDTGELFF	TGTGCCAGCAGTTCTGGGGGCGACACCGGGGAGCTGTTTTTT
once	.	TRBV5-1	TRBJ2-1	CASSPREPYNEQFF	TGCGCCAGCAGCCCCAGGGAGCCCTACAATGAGCAGTTCTTC
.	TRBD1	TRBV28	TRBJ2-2	CASTQGPGELFF	TGTGCCAGTACACAGGGGCCCGGGGAGCTGTTTTTT
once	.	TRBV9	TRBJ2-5	CASSYLDQQETQYF	TGTGCCAGCAGCTACTTAGACCAACAAGAGACCCAGTACTTC
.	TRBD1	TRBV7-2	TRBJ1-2	CASSFPGQGGLGGYTF	TGTGCCAGCAGCTTCCCCGGACAGGGCGGTTTGGGTGGCTACACCTTC
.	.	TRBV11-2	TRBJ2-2	CASSLNGGNTGELFF	TGTGCCAGCAGCTTAAACGGGGGGAACACCGGGGAGCTGTTTTTT
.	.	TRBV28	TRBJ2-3	CASSSQGAPDTQYF	TGTGCCAGCAGTTCCCAAGGGGCCCCAGATACGCAGTATTTT
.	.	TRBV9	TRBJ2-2	CASSVVSGGPGTGELFF	TGTGCCAGCAGCGTAGTATCGGGCGGGCCGGGGACCGGGGAGCTGTTTTTT
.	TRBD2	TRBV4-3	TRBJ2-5	CASSQDLAGGPGETQYF	TGCGCCAGCAGCCAAGATCTAGCGGGGGGGCCCGGAGAGACCCAGTACTTC
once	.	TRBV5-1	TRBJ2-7	CASSYGATYEQYF	TGCGCCAGCAGTTATGGGGCAACCTACGAGCAGTACTTC
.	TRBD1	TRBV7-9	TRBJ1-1	CASSGQGIYTEAFF	TGTGCCAGCAGCGGACAGGGAATCTACACTGAAGCTTTCTTT
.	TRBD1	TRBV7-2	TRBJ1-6	CASSSKTGTNSPLHF	TGTGCCAGCAGCTCTAAGACAGGGACTAATTCACCCCTCCACTTT
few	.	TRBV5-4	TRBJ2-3	CASSPGAYTDTQYF	TGTGCCAGCAGCCCCGGGGCTTACACAGATACGCAGTATTTT
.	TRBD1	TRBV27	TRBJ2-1	CASSLGQVLNEQFF	TGTGCCAGCAGTTTAGGACAGGTCCTCAATGAGCAGTTCTTC
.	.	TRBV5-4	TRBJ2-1	CASSLLFGDEQFF	TGTGCCAGCAGCTTGCTCTTCGGGGATGAGCAGTTCTTC
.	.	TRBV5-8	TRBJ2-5	CASSLVQETQYF	TGTGCCAGCAGCTTGGTTCAAGAGACCCAGTACTTC
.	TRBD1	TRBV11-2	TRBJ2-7	CASMPTGVGAYEQYF	TGTGCCAGCATGCCGACAGGGGTGGGGGCCTACGAGCAGTACTTC
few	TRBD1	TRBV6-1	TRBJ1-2	CASSEARTGTGYGYTF	TGTGCCAGCAGTGAAGCGAGGACTGGGACAGGTTACGGCTACACCTTC
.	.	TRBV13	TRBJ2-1	CASSPIIAGAQDVNEQFF	TGTGCCAGCAGCCCAATAATAGCTGGGGCGCAGGATGTCAATGAGCAGTTCTTC
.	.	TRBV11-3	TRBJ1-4	CASSPRVREKLFF	TGTGCCAGCAGCCCACGGGTTCGGGAAAAACTGTTTTTT
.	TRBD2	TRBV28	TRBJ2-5	CASRKAGVPGETQYF	TGTGCCAGCAGAAAAGCGGGGGTCCCGGGGGAGACCCAGTACTTC
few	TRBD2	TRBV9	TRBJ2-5	CASSVAAGGNQETQYF	TGTGCCAGCAGCGTAGCTGCGGGGGGGAACCAAGAGACCCAGTACTTC
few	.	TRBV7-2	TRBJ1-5	CASSEAGNQPQHF	TGTGCCAGCAGTGAGGCGGGCAATCAGCCCCAGCATTTT
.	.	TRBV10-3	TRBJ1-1	CAISEVVRGRAAFF	TGTGCCATCAGTGAGGTCGTCAGGGGTCGTGCAGCTTTCTTT
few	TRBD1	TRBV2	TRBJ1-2	CASRQGLNYGYTF	TGTGCCAGTAGACAGGGCCTTAACTATGGCTACACCTTC
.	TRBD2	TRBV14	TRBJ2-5	CASSQARAGGRQETQYF	TGTGCCAGCAGCCAAGCCCGGGCGGGGGGGCGGCAAGAGACCCAGTACTTC
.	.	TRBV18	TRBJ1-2	CASSPAESYGYTF	TGTGCCAGCTCACCAGCAGAATCCTATGGCTACACCTTC
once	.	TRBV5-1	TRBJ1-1	CASSRDGYTEAFF	TGCGCCAGCAGTCGGGACGGTTACACTGAAGCTTTCTTT
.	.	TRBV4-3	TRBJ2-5	CASSHLHRGRETQYF	TGCGCCAGCAGCCACCTTCACCGGGGTCGAGAGACCCAGTACTTC
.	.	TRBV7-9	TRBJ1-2	CASSRTPQEKYGYTF	TGTGCCAGCAGCCGTACCCCCCAGGAGAAGTATGGCTACACCTTC
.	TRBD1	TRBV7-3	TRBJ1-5	CASSLIGTGYGQPQHF	TGTGCCAGCAGCTTAATTGGGACAGGGTATGGACAGCCCCAGCATTTT
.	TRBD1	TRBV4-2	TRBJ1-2	CASSQAGTGGGYTF	TGTGCCAGCAGCCAAGCCGGGACAGGGGGAGGCTACACCTTC
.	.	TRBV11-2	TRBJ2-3	CASSLRVGDTDTQYF	TGTGCCAGCAGCCTTAGGGTAGGAGACACAGATACGCAGTATTTT
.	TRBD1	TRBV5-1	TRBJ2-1	CASSLDRGYEQFF	TGCGCCAGCAGCCTGGACAGGGGGTATGAGCAGTTCTTC